These T cell receptor beta chains were read from a single sample in a study of cytomegalovirus exposure and HLA in healthy donors. The data were produced by immunoSEQ multiplex PCR, yet TCRdb's version contains in-frame clones alone and is incomplete. The sample has some 150,000 clones; about 80% are singletons. The sample comprised PBMCs. The receptors here all came from a man between 25 and 39 years old in good health and CMV-seronegative. Each CDR3 is given with its conserved first and last residue. The D gene is left open where the match is weak. Rows give clone size only sometimes, using once, few, many, or a class for an expanded clone.

j_call v_call d_call clone_size cdr3_nt cdr3_aa
TRBJ2-7 TRBV25-1 TRBD1 - TGTGCCAGCGAACCGGGACAGACCTACGAGCAGTACTTC CASEPGQTYEQYF
TRBJ1-2 TRBV5-1 TRBD1 - TGCGCCAGCAGCTTCCGACAGGGGGCAAACTATGGCTACACCTTC CASSFRQGANYGYTF
TRBJ2-5 TRBV6-1 TRBD2 - TGTGCCAGCTCCTTGACTAGCCCCCTCGAGACCCAGTACTTC CASSLTSPLETQYF
TRBJ2-7 TRBV4-1 - - TGCGCCAGCAGCCTTGATCTGGGCCAGCGGAGCTCCTACGAGCAGTACTTC CASSLDLGQRSSYEQYF
TRBJ2-7 TRBV4-3 - - TGCGCCAGCAGCCAGGGACTCCACGCGGGGAGGTCCTACGAGCAGTACTTC CASSQGLHAGRSYEQYF
TRBJ2-5 TRBV2 - - TGTGCCAGCAGTGAAGACAGGGTACCTAGGAAGACCCAGTACTTC CASSEDRVPRKTQYF
TRBJ2-5 TRBV7-7 TRBD2 - TGTGCCAGCAGCTTAGGGGCGGGGGGGCGAGAGACCCAGTACTTC CASSLGAGGRETQYF
TRBJ1-1 TRBV18 - - TGTGCCAGCTCACCATTTCAACCAGGACAGAACACTGAAGCTTTCTTT CASSPFQPGQNTEAFF
TRBJ2-1 TRBV5-1 - - TGCGCCAGCAGCTTTCAGGGGATTAACAATGAGCAGTTCTTC CASSFQGINNEQFF
TRBJ1-5 TRBV19 - - TGTGCCAGTAGTATAGCACCGGGAGGAGAGCGTCAGCCCCAGCATTTT CASSIAPGGERQPQHF
TRBJ2-2 TRBV2 - few TGTGCCAGCAGCAGTCTCGGACAGAACACCGGGGAGCTGTTTTTT CASSSLGQNTGELFF
TRBJ1-2 TRBV4-3 - - TGCGCCAGCAGCCAAGAGATTGCCAGGCAACCTTCTAACTATGGCTACACCTTC CASSQEIARQPSNYGYTF
TRBJ1-2 TRBV2 - - TGTGCCAGCTCAGGCTTAGTTAAGGGGGACTATGGCTACACCTTC CASSGLVKGDYGYTF
TRBJ2-3 TRBV9 - - TGTGCCAGCAGCGTAGCGACTAGTGGCCGGAATACGCAGTATTTT CASSVATSGRNTQYF
TRBJ2-5 TRBV5-8 - - TGTGCCAGCAGCTTGGAGCTCGTAGAGACCCAGTACTTC CASSLELVETQYF
TRBJ1-5 TRBV29-1 TRBD1 - TGCAGCGCCCGGACAGGGGGCAGTCAGCCCCAGCATTTT CSARTGGSQPQHF
TRBJ2-3 TRBV27 - - TGTGCCAGCAGTCACGGGACTCCCGTGCGAGGGGATACGCAGTATTTT CASSHGTPVRGDTQYF